The TCR beta chain under discussion was sequenced for a study of blood T cell repertoires in COVID-19. About the study: The United States, Italy and Spain were the sources of the acute and convalescent COVID-19 samples. Sources were T cells, B-cell-depleted T cells, or PBMCs; the material itself was cDNA or gDNA.

The CDR3 totals 13 residues. The germline gives CDR1 SGHDT, CDR2 YYEEEE. The V and J ends lost 6 bases and 4 bases, in that order; junction bases with no gene match: 7. Generated by immunoSEQ multiplex PCR, the TCRdb table keeps only in-frame clones and is missing some. This repertoire shows roughly 340,000 clones, about nine tenths found once; its top ten account for 6% to 8.5%. This clone has only one observation. Seattle participants joined during active infection and were tracked over time. The chain combines TRBV5-6 with TRBJ2-7, with 7 bases fitting TRBD1. The sequence was obtained from a woman in her 70s with COVID-19, enrolled during active disease. The sample taken for sequencing was peripheral blood. The CDR3 protein is CASTTGQMYEQYF. For the CDR3, the DNA is TGTGCCAGCACTACGGGACAGATGTACGAGCAGTACTTC. The variable domain in full, completed from reference TRBV5-6 and TRBJ2-7, reads DAGVTQSPTHLIKTRGQQVTLRCSPKSGHDTVSWYQQALGQGPQFIFQYYEEEERQRGNFPDRFSGHQFPNYSSELNVNALLLGDSALYLCASTTGQMYEQYFGPGTRLTVT.